This T cell receptor (beta chain) derives from a study of neurological immune-mediated disorders. Study-wide results and caveats: Association of the multiple sclerosis repertoire cluster with clinical or MRI features was not observed for any feature. The study found the most TCR clonal expansion in HTLV-1-associated myelopathy and the least in multiple sclerosis, below healthy controls.

Germline V gives CDR1 LGHNA, CDR2 YSLEER. The CDR3 consists of 13 residues. Points on this clonotype: What it binds is not known. Compared with germline, one end of the junction differs, possibly owing to a read error.

Per sequencing run, 15-18 subjects together gave over 190 million TCR-beta sequences. TCRdb re-called the 5' RACE reads through MiXCR, storing one row per CDR3 protein. Of tens of thousands of distinct CDR3 sequences listed, 4% to 5.5% are singletons. Input material: PBMCs. The chain uses TRBV4-3 and TRBJ1-5, with no clear D. The source is a woman aged 45-60 years with multiple sclerosis. CDR3 sequence reads: CASSRLLNQPQNF. The CDR3 nucleotides are TGCGCCAGCAGTCGGCTTCTGAATCAGCCCCAGAATTTT.